These T cell receptor beta chains were read from a single sample in a study of OX40 agonist ivuxolimab in advanced cancers. TCRdb's copy holds only in-frame clones and misses some; the assay was immunoSEQ multiplex PCR. The table shows around 55,000 clones, with approximately 84% occurring only once. Sequenced material: CD4+ or CD8+ T cells sorted from blood, taken in a trial of the OX40 agonist ivuxolimab. Receptor source: an adult with an advanced solid tumor such as melanoma, head and neck, liver or kidney cancer. Each CDR3 is given with its conserved first and last residue. The order of the fields is V gene, clone size, D gene, CDR3 length, J gene, CDR3 DNA, CDR3 protein. A D gene is named only where the DNA matches it firmly. Expanded clones are given a class, and other clones once, few, many or no size at all.

>TRBV19|NA|NA|15|TRBJ2-1
TGTGCCAGTAGTATAGGTGGGTTTCTCGGCAATGAGCAGTTCTTC
CASSIGGFLGNEQFF
>TRBV4-3|NA|TRBD1|15|TRBJ1-2
TGCGCCAGCAGCCAAGATCTCCAGGGGGCAGCTGGCTACACCTTC
CASSQDLQGAAGYTF
>TRBV7-9|once|NA|13|TRBJ1-2
TGTGCCAGCAGCTTAGGCCTGGAGGTCGGCTACACCTTC
CASSLGLEVGYTF
>TRBV9|NA|TRBD1|15|TRBJ2-2
TGTGCCAGCACCCGACAGGGGAAGAACACCGGGGAGCTGTTTTTT
CASTRQGKNTGELFF
>TRBV9|NA|NA|12|TRBJ2-3
TGTGCCAGCAGCGCGGGCCCAGATACGCAGTATTTT
CASSAGPDTQYF
>TRBV27|NA|NA|12|TRBJ2-3
TGTGCCAGCGGCCTAATTTCGGATACGCAGTATTTT
CASGLISDTQYF
>TRBV13|NA|TRBD2|16|TRBJ2-7
TGTGCCAGCAGCTTTTCGCCGGGGACTACGAGTGTAGCGCAGTACTTC
CASSFSPGTTSVAQYF
>TRBV9|NA|NA|16|TRBJ2-3
TGTGCCAGCAGCGTAGAGGGGGGGCCGAGCACAGATACGCAGTATTTT
CASSVEGGPSTDTQYF
>TRBV13|NA|NA|15|TRBJ2-3
TGTGCCAGCAGCGATGGGGGGGCGCGGACAGATACGCAGTATTTT
CASSDGGARTDTQYF
>TRBV7-9|once|TRBD1|15|TRBJ1-2
TGTGCCAGCAGCTGGACAGGGGAAGCTAACTATGGCTACACCTTC
CASSWTGEANYGYTF
>TRBV5-1|NA|NA|15|TRBJ2-7
TGCGCCAGCAGCTTGGAAGAGAGGGGTAACTACGAGCAGTACTTC
CASSLEERGNYEQYF
>TRBV5-6|NA|TRBD1|15|TRBJ2-7
TGTGCCAGCAGCTGGGGACAGGGATCTACCTACGAGCAGTACTTC
CASSWGQGSTYEQYF
>TRBV28|NA|NA|20|TRBJ1-2
TGTGCCAGCAGCCTAGAGAGGGGGGGGATAGTTGCAAGAGGTAACTATGGCTACACCTTC
CASSLERGGIVARGNYGYTF
>TRBV29-1|NA|TRBD1|18|TRBJ1-2
TGCAGCGTTGGCCCCCCCGGGACAGGGGGATTTACTAACTATGGCTACACCTTC
CSVGPPGTGGFTNYGYTF
>TRBV9|NA|NA|14|TRBJ1-2
TGTGCCAGCAGCGAGGGTTCGACAGGCTATGGCTACACCTTC
CASSEGSTGYGYTF
>TRBV5-6|NA|NA|14|TRBJ2-7
TGTGCCAGCAGGGGACCATTCAATGCCTACGAGCAGTACTTC
CASRGPFNAYEQYF
>TRBV5-6|NA|NA|13|TRBJ2-7
TGTGCCAGCAGCTTGGACCCGAGCTACGAGCAGTACTTC
CASSLDPSYEQYF
>TRBV27|NA|NA|15|TRBJ1-1
TGTGCCAGCAGTTTATCAACCAAAGTATACACTGAAGCTTTCTTT
CASSLSTKVYTEAFF
>TRBV28|once|NA|11|TRBJ2-2
TGTGCCAGCAGTGTCACCGGGGAGCTGTTTTTT
CASSVTGELFF
>TRBV5-6|NA|TRBD2|19|TRBJ2-1
TGTGCCAGCAGCTTGTCCGGGACTAGTGGGGGCAGCTCCTACAATGAGCAGTTCTTC
CASSLSGTSGGSSYNEQFF
>TRBV28|NA|NA|18|TRBJ2-7
TGTGCCAGCAGTTTAGCGGAACTAGTGGGGGGGGGCGGCTACGAGCAGTACTTC
CASSLAELVGGGGYEQYF
>TRBV7-9|once|NA|19|TRBJ2-3
TGTGCCAGCATCCAGGTGTCTGGCGGGGATAAAACGGTCACAGATACGCAGTATTTT
CASIQVSGGDKTVTDTQYF
>TRBV5-6|NA|NA|14|TRBJ2-7
TGTGCCAGCAGCTTGAGTGGGGGGCGAAACGAGCAGTACTTC
CASSLSGGRNEQYF
>TRBV11-2|once|NA|14|TRBJ1-4
TGTGCCAGCAGCCCCGAGGCGGGTAATGAAAAACTGTTTTTT
CASSPEAGNEKLFF
>TRBV4-3|NA|NA|14|TRBJ2-7
TGCGCCAGCAGCCAAGAGCCTAAAGGTTACGAGCAGTACTTC
CASSQEPKGYEQYF
>TRBV14|NA|TRBD1|14|TRBJ1-2
TGTGCCAGCAGCCCGGGACAGCCGAACTATGGCTACACCTTC
CASSPGQPNYGYTF
>TRBV11-3|NA|NA|12|TRBJ1-6
TGTGCCAGCGAAGTGGGGGGTTCACCCCTCCACTTT
CASEVGGSPLHF
>TRBV13|NA|NA|12|TRBJ2-3
TGTGCCAGCAGCTTCAACACAGATACGCAGTATTTT
CASSFNTDTQYF
>TRBV5-6|NA|TRBD1|16|TRBJ2-3
TGTGCCAGCAGCCCCTACCTGGACAGGGACACAGATACGCAGTATTTT
CASSPYLDRDTDTQYF
>TRBV7-6|once|NA|13|TRBJ1-1
TGTGCCAGCAGCCACGAGGACCACACTGAAGCTTTCTTT
CASSHEDHTEAFF
>TRBV11-2|once|NA|17|TRBJ1-3
TGTGCCAGCAGCTCCCCACTGAGTGACCGAAGAGGAAACACCATATATTTT
CASSSPLSDRRGNTIYF
>TRBV19|NA|NA|15|TRBJ2-1
TGTGCCAGTAGTATGCAGGGATCTTCCTACAATGAGCAGTTCTTC
CASSMQGSSYNEQFF
>TRBV9|once|TRBD2|18|TRBJ2-2
TGTGCCAGCAGCGTAGCGGGACTAGCGGGGGCAAAAACCGGGGAGCTGTTTTTT
CASSVAGLAGAKTGELFF
>TRBV6-5|NA|NA|12|TRBJ1-2
TGTGCCAGCAGCCAGGGCGTATATGGCTACACCTTC
CASSQGVYGYTF
>TRBV11-1|NA|NA|15|TRBJ2-5
TGTGCCAGCAGCTTAGGAGCGCGGGAACAAGAGACCCAGTACTTC
CASSLGAREQETQYF
>TRBV29-1|NA|NA|11|TRBJ2-1
TGCAGCGTTGAAGATCGGCGTGAGCAGTTCTTC
CSVEDRREQFF
>TRBV5-4|NA|NA|15|TRBJ1-1
TGTGCCAGCAGACCCTTAGGGGGGGAGAACACTGAAGCTTTCTTT
CASRPLGGENTEAFF